These T cell receptor beta chains were read from a single sample in a study of naive and memory T cell subsets. TCRdb recomputed calls from the UMI-ligation and nested PCR reads with MiXCR, one row per CDR3 protein. The sample carries about 85,000 distinct CDR3 sequences, around 14% recorded once. Sample: central memory CD4+ T cells from blood. These receptors were taken from a human donor in good health. Each CDR3 is given with its conserved first and last residue. Each record gives: CDR3 length, J gene, clone size, D gene, V gene, CDR3 DNA, CDR3 protein. D genes are given only for firm matches. Clone size is not always given. Where it is, it says once, few, many or a class for expanded clones.

CDR3 length: 17; J gene: TRBJ2-3; clone size: NA; D gene: TRBD2; V gene: TRBV7-8; CDR3 DNA: TGTGCCAGCAGCTCCCGATTGAGTAGCGGGAGTTCAGATACGCAGTATTTT; CDR3 protein: CASSSRLSSGSSDTQYF
CDR3 length: 18; J gene: TRBJ2-5; clone size: many; D gene: NA; V gene: TRBV6-6; CDR3 DNA: TGTGCCAGCAGTTACTCCCTAGGTGGGGGGATGAAAGGAGAGACCCAGTACTTC; CDR3 protein: CASSYSLGGGMKGETQYF
CDR3 length: 16; J gene: TRBJ2-1; clone size: NA; D gene: TRBD2; V gene: TRBV30; CDR3 DNA: TGTGCCTGGAGCCCCATGGGTAGCGGGAGCATCAATGAGCAGTTCTTC; CDR3 protein: CAWSPMGSGSINEQFF
CDR3 length: 13; J gene: TRBJ2-5; clone size: NA; D gene: NA; V gene: TRBV20-1; CDR3 DNA: TGCAGTGCTAGAGAGCCCCCCCGAGAGACCCAGTACTTC; CDR3 protein: CSAREPPRETQYF
CDR3 length: 15; J gene: TRBJ1-1; clone size: NA; D gene: NA; V gene: TRBV5-4; CDR3 DNA: TGTGCCAGCAGCTTGGGCTTGGGGGTTGGCACTGAAGCTTTCTTT; CDR3 protein: CASSLGLGVGTEAFF
CDR3 length: 14; J gene: TRBJ1-1; clone size: NA; D gene: TRBD1; V gene: TRBV12-3/TRBV12-4; CDR3 DNA: TGTGCCAGCAGGGGACAGGGGTCAATCACTGAAGCTTTCTTT; CDR3 protein: CASRGQGSITEAFF
CDR3 length: 17; J gene: TRBJ2-1; clone size: NA; D gene: NA; V gene: TRBV5-1; CDR3 DNA: TGCGCCAGCAGCTTGTCTTCCAGGCCGAGCTCCTACAATGAGCAGTTCTTC; CDR3 protein: CASSLSSRPSSYNEQFF
CDR3 length: 14; J gene: TRBJ2-2; clone size: few; D gene: TRBD1; V gene: TRBV20-1; CDR3 DNA: TGCAGTGCTGCCCGGGACAGGGCGACCGGGGAGCTGTTTTTT; CDR3 protein: CSAARDRATGELFF
CDR3 length: 14; J gene: TRBJ2-7; clone size: few; D gene: TRBD2; V gene: TRBV3-1; CDR3 DNA: TGTGCCAGCAGCCAGACTAGCGGGAGGTACGAGCAGTACTTC; CDR3 protein: CASSQTSGRYEQYF
CDR3 length: 14; J gene: TRBJ1-2; clone size: many; D gene: NA; V gene: TRBV20-1; CDR3 DNA: TGCAGTGCTAATAGTCGGGGTATGGGCTATGGCTACACCTTC; CDR3 protein: CSANSRGMGYGYTF
CDR3 length: 14; J gene: TRBJ2-3; clone size: medium-sized; D gene: NA; V gene: TRBV10-3; CDR3 DNA: TGTGCCATCAGTGACGGTAGCTCGGGGGATACGCAGTATTTT; CDR3 protein: CAISDGSSGDTQYF
CDR3 length: 14; J gene: TRBJ1-5; clone size: NA; D gene: NA; V gene: TRBV19; CDR3 DNA: TGTGCCAGTAGTATACCCAGATGGGCGCAGCCCCAGCATTTT; CDR3 protein: CASSIPRWAQPQHF
CDR3 length: 14; J gene: TRBJ2-4; clone size: many; D gene: NA; V gene: TRBV6-5; CDR3 DNA: TGTGCCAGCAGGGGGGGCCCGGACAAAAACATTCAGTACTTC; CDR3 protein: CASRGGPDKNIQYF
CDR3 length: 16; J gene: TRBJ1-2; clone size: few; D gene: NA; V gene: TRBV10-1; CDR3 DNA: TGCGCCAGCAGTGAGTCCGGGGCGCAACCCCTGTCTGGCTACACCTTC; CDR3 protein: CASSESGAQPLSGYTF
CDR3 length: 16; J gene: TRBJ2-5; clone size: NA; D gene: TRBD2; V gene: TRBV5-4; CDR3 DNA: TGTGCCAGCAGCAGCCCACACTTAGCGGGAGAAGAGACCCAGTACTTC; CDR3 protein: CASSSPHLAGEETQYF
CDR3 length: 17; J gene: TRBJ2-7; clone size: NA; D gene: TRBD1; V gene: TRBV19; CDR3 DNA: TGTGCCAGTAGTATGGAAACAGGGGGCCGGATCAACTACGAGCAGTACTTC; CDR3 protein: CASSMETGGRINYEQYF
CDR3 length: 15; J gene: TRBJ1-2; clone size: many; D gene: NA; V gene: TRBV27; CDR3 DNA: TGTGCCAGCAGTTCCCCATCGGGGGGGTGGAATGGCTACACCTTC; CDR3 protein: CASSSPSGGWNGYTF
CDR3 length: 14; J gene: TRBJ1-4; clone size: many; D gene: TRBD1; V gene: TRBV28; CDR3 DNA: TGTGCCAGCAGTTTTTGGGACAGGGTTGAAAAACTGTTTTTT; CDR3 protein: CASSFWDRVEKLFF
CDR3 length: 12; J gene: TRBJ2-5; clone size: many; D gene: NA; V gene: TRBV29-1; CDR3 DNA: TGCAGCGTTGCGGACAGCCAAGAGACCCAGTACTTC; CDR3 protein: CSVADSQETQYF
CDR3 length: 15; J gene: TRBJ2-2; clone size: few; D gene: TRBD2; V gene: TRBV4-1; CDR3 DNA: TGCGCCAGCAGCCAAATTAGCGGGAAGACCGGGGAGCTGTTTTTT; CDR3 protein: CASSQISGKTGELFF
CDR3 length: 13; J gene: TRBJ2-1; clone size: few; D gene: NA; V gene: TRBV9; CDR3 DNA: TGTGCCAGCAGCTCCCGGGACGGCAATGAGCAGTTCTTC; CDR3 protein: CASSSRDGNEQFF
CDR3 length: 14; J gene: TRBJ2-2; clone size: once; D gene: NA; V gene: TRBV2; CDR3 DNA: TGTGCCAGCAGGGGGGGACGGAACACCGGGGAGCTGTTTTTT; CDR3 protein: CASRGGRNTGELFF
CDR3 length: 14; J gene: TRBJ1-2; clone size: few; D gene: NA; V gene: TRBV15; CDR3 DNA: TGTGCCACCAGCAGGGACCAGGGTTTGAGGGGCTACACCTTC; CDR3 protein: CATSRDQGLRGYTF
CDR3 length: 14; J gene: TRBJ2-3; clone size: many; D gene: TRBD2; V gene: TRBV5-1; CDR3 DNA: TGCGCCAGCAGCCTAGCGGGAGGCACAGATACGCAGTATTTT; CDR3 protein: CASSLAGGTDTQYF
CDR3 length: 14; J gene: TRBJ2-1; clone size: many; D gene: NA; V gene: TRBV7-2; CDR3 DNA: TGTGCCAGCAGCTTAATCGGGTCCTACAATGAGCAGTTCTTC; CDR3 protein: CASSLIGSYNEQFF
CDR3 length: 15; J gene: TRBJ2-5; clone size: few; D gene: NA; V gene: TRBV6-5; CDR3 DNA: TGTGCCAGCAGTTACTCGAGTAGTGGCTACGAGACCCAGTACTTC; CDR3 protein: CASSYSSSGYETQYF
CDR3 length: 16; J gene: TRBJ2-3; clone size: few; D gene: NA; V gene: TRBV7-9; CDR3 DNA: TGTGCCAGCAGCTTCACCGGGGGCGGGAGAGGAGATACGCAGTATTTT; CDR3 protein: CASSFTGGGRGDTQYF
CDR3 length: 17; J gene: TRBJ2-7; clone size: NA; D gene: TRBD1; V gene: TRBV6-5; CDR3 DNA: TGTGCCAGCAGTTACTCCCCCCCAGGGACAGGGGGCTACGAGCAGTACTTC; CDR3 protein: CASSYSPPGTGGYEQYF
CDR3 length: 12; J gene: TRBJ2-7; clone size: many; D gene: NA; V gene: TRBV5-6; CDR3 DNA: TGTGCCAGGGGACGGTCCTCCTACGAGCAGTACTTC; CDR3 protein: CARGRSSYEQYF
CDR3 length: 13; J gene: TRBJ2-3; clone size: NA; D gene: NA; V gene: TRBV29-1; CDR3 DNA: TGCAGCGTTGAAAAGGGGAGTGGGGATACGCAGTATTTT; CDR3 protein: CSVEKGSGDTQYF